The clone carrying this T cell receptor (beta chain) appeared many times. No antigen is known for it. TCRdb re-called the 5' RACE reads with MiXCR, one entry per CDR3 protein. The data show more than 650,000 distinct CDR3 sequences, over 5% seen once. This sample was taken from a study of identical twins. Regarding the study as a whole: Cross-sectional statistics underpinned the conclusions; the same donors were not followed.

V was clipped by 5 bases and J by 6 bases, with 8 bases between them. CDR1 SEHNR and CDR2 FQNEAQ come from the germline V gene (reference sequence). CDR3 length: 11 amino acids. This chain links TRBV7-9 with TRBJ2-7; D ambiguous. Sample: naive T cells sorted from blood. The sequence derives from a young man in good health. CDR3 in amino acids: CASSPGTEQYF. In DNA form, the CDR3 reads TGTGCCAGCAGCCCCGGAACCGAGCAGTACTTC.